These T cell receptor beta chains were read from a single sample in a study of blood T cell repertoires in COVID-19. Generated by immunoSEQ multiplex PCR, the TCRdb table keeps only in-frame clones and is missing some. The sample has approximately 150,000 clones; more than 75% are singletons. Sequenced material: peripheral blood. These receptors all stem from a man aged 35-49 years with acute or convalescent COVID-19. Each CDR3 is given with its conserved first and last residue. A D gene is named only where the DNA matches it firmly. Clone sizes are given selectively: once, few, many, or a class where the clone is expanded.

d_gene,abundance,j_gene,v_gene,CDR3aa,CDR3nt
NA,NA,TRBJ1-5,TRBV2,CASSERRHSNQPQHF,TGTGCCAGCAGTGAACGTAGACATAGCAATCAGCCCCAGCATTTT
TRBD1,NA,TRBJ1-2,TRBV2,CASSSSGTEYGYTF,TGTGCCAGTAGTTCCTCCGGGACAGAATATGGCTACACCTTC
TRBD2,once,TRBJ2-3,TRBV25-1,CASSGGLAGGADTQYF,TGTGCCAGCAGTGGGGGACTAGCGGGCGGAGCGGATACGCAGTATTTT
TRBD1,NA,TRBJ1-2,TRBV7-8,CASSSTGSVGYTF,TGTGCCAGCAGCTCGACAGGGTCGGTTGGCTACACCTTC
NA,NA,TRBJ1-4,TRBV7-2,CASREGGARANEKLFF,TGTGCCAGCAGGGAAGGGGGGGCGCGGGCTAATGAAAAACTGTTTTTT
NA,NA,TRBJ2-2,TRBV11-2,CASNSPYSFANTGELFF,TGTGCCAGCAACTCCCCCTATTCGTTCGCGAACACCGGGGAGCTGTTTTTT
TRBD2,NA,TRBJ2-3,TRBV5-1,CASSSLSGGAVDTQYF,TGCGCCAGCAGCTCCCTTAGCGGGGGGGCCGTAGATACGCAGTATTTT
NA,NA,TRBJ2-7,TRBV5-1,CASSLQERSYEQYF,TGCGCCAGCAGCTTGCAGGAACGGTCCTACGAGCAGTACTTC
NA,once,TRBJ1-5,TRBV5-6,CASSLGAREDQPQHF,TGTGCCAGCAGCTTGGGGGCGCGGGAGGATCAGCCCCAGCATTTT
TRBD1,NA,TRBJ2-7,TRBV30,CAGTGVYEQYF,TGTGCCGGGACAGGGGTTTACGAGCAGTACTTC
TRBD1,NA,TRBJ1-6,TRBV6-5,CASSQTGNNSPLHF,TGTGCCAGCAGTCAGACAGGGAATAATTCACCCCTCCACTTT
NA,NA,TRBJ2-7,TRBV4-3,CASSLLGDGYEQYF,TGCGCCAGCAGCCTATTAGGGGATGGGTACGAGCAGTACTTC
TRBD1,NA,TRBJ2-7,TRBV5-1,CASRQGESYEQYF,TGCGCCAGCAGACAGGGGGAGTCCTACGAGCAGTACTTC
TRBD2,NA,TRBJ2-3,TRBV5-4,CASSLDSGGLTDTQYF,TGTGCCAGCAGCTTGGATAGCGGGGGCCTCACAGATACGCAGTATTTT
NA,NA,TRBJ1-5,TRBV2,CASSEQGTGDQPQHF,TGTGCCAGCAGTGAACAAGGGACTGGGGATCAGCCCCAGCATTTT
TRBD1,NA,TRBJ1-4,TRBV4-1,CASSQPGQGNEKLFF,TGCGCCAGCAGCCAGCCGGGACAGGGTAATGAAAAACTGTTTTTT
NA,once,TRBJ2-3,TRBV12-2,CASRSGAPSDTDTQYF,TGTGCAAGTCGCTCCGGGGCCCCTAGCGACACAGATACGCAGTATTTT
TRBD1,NA,TRBJ1-5,TRBV6-2/TRBV6-3,CASSSPTGKAYQPQHF,TGTGCCAGCAGTTCGCCGACAGGGAAGGCCTATCAGCCCCAGCATTTT
TRBD2,NA,TRBJ2-5,TRBV11-2,CASRGLAGGKETQYF,TGTGCCAGCAGGGGACTAGCGGGGGGAAAAGAGACCCAGTACTTC
TRBD1,NA,TRBJ2-4,TRBV2,CASSEAPGQGQNIQYF,TGTGCCAGCAGTGAAGCTCCCGGACAGGGCCAAAACATTCAGTACTTC
TRBD1,NA,TRBJ1-1,TRBV6-6,CASSHRDRGTEAFF,TGTGCCAGCAGTCACCGGGACAGGGGAACTGAAGCTTTCTTT
NA,NA,TRBJ1-1,TRBV12-5,CASGSSPIRGITEAFF,TGTGCTAGTGGTTCCTCACCCATCAGGGGAATCACTGAAGCTTTCTTT
NA,NA,TRBJ1-4,TRBV29-1,CSAGQNNEKLFF,TGCAGCGCCGGACAGAATAATGAAAAACTGTTTTTT
NA,NA,TRBJ1-2,TRBV28,CASSRAGVARNYGYTF,TGTGCCAGCAGCCGGGCGGGTGTGGCACGAAACTATGGCTACACCTTC
TRBD2,NA,TRBJ2-5,TRBV27,CASSYGGGLIETQYF,TGTGCCAGCAGTTACGGGGGGGGCCTTATAGAGACCCAGTACTTC
NA,few,TRBJ1-1,TRBV25-1,CASSVSGGGTEAFF,TGTGCCAGCAGTGTGAGCGGGGGGGGCACTGAAGCTTTCTTT
NA,once,TRBJ1-3,TRBV28,CASSFRASLRGTIYF,TGTGCCAGCAGTTTCAGGGCCTCCCTCCGAGGCACCATATATTTT
NA,NA,TRBJ1-1,TRBV5-1,CASSLLRASVTEAFF,TGCGCCAGCAGCTTGTTGCGGGCTTCGGTCACTGAAGCTTTCTTT
NA,once,TRBJ2-2,TRBV30,CAGNFGGSSTGELFF,TGTGCCGGGAATTTCGGGGGATCGTCAACCGGGGAGCTGTTTTTT
TRBD2,NA,TRBJ2-5,TRBV27,CASSFSGTSGQETQYF,TGTGCCAGCAGTTTTTCCGGGACTAGCGGACAAGAGACCCAGTACTTC
NA,NA,TRBJ1-1,TRBV6-2/TRBV6-3,CASSAGEAFF,TGTGCCAGCAGCGCCGGTGAAGCTTTCTTT
NA,NA,TRBJ1-2,TRBV30,CAYQINYGYTF,TGTGCCTATCAGATAAACTATGGCTACACCTTC
NA,NA,TRBJ2-7,TRBV15,CATSRAITGAYEQYF,TGTGCCACCAGCCGAGCTATTACGGGAGCCTACGAGCAGTACTTC
NA,NA,TRBJ2-2,TRBV19,CASSIANVGTGELFF,TGTGCCAGTAGTATAGCGAATGTCGGCACCGGGGAGCTGTTTTTT
TRBD1,NA,TRBJ1-2,TRBV5-1,CASSATLGQPNYGYTF,TGCGCCAGCAGCGCCACCCTGGGACAGCCGAACTATGGCTACACCTTC
TRBD2,once,TRBJ2-1,TRBV18,CASSPPYSERGGGNEQFF,TGTGCCAGCTCACCACCCTACAGTGAGCGGGGGGGTGGAAATGAGCAGTTCTTC
NA,NA,TRBJ1-1,TRBV28,CASSFQGKAEAFF,TGTGCCAGCAGTTTTCAGGGGAAGGCTGAAGCTTTCTTT
TRBD1,NA,TRBJ1-2,TRBV28,CASRTDRLYGYTF,TGTGCCAGCAGAACGGACAGGCTCTATGGCTACACCTTC
NA,NA,TRBJ2-5,TRBV7-3,CASSYGGAGETQYF,TGTGCCAGCAGCTATGGCGGGGCTGGGGAGACCCAGTACTTC
TRBD1,NA,TRBJ1-5,TRBV19,CASNDRGGQPQHF,TGTGCCAGCAATGACAGGGGAGGTCAGCCCCAGCATTTT
NA,NA,TRBJ2-1,TRBV6-5,CASSPTGQTQQFF,TGTGCCAGCAGTCCTACTGGACAGACCCAGCAGTTCTTC
TRBD1,NA,TRBJ1-1,TRBV5-6,CASRDRGPEAFF,TGTGCCAGCAGGGACAGGGGGCCTGAAGCTTTCTTT
TRBD1,NA,TRBJ2-1,TRBV7-7,CASSLAPTLGQEYNEQFF,TGTGCTAGCAGCTTAGCACCGACGCTGGGACAGGAATACAATGAGCAGTTCTTC
TRBD1,NA,TRBJ1-1,TRBV28,CASSPTGGRNTEAFF,TGTGCCAGCAGTCCAACAGGGGGACGAAACACTGAAGCTTTCTTT
NA,NA,TRBJ2-1,TRBV10-3,CAISEFVGGGSTYNEQFF,TGTGCCATCAGTGAGTTTGTAGGTGGAGGGAGCACCTACAATGAGCAGTTCTTC
NA,NA,TRBJ2-5,TRBV11-1,CASTGGNGKETQYF,TGTGCCAGCACCGGGGGTAACGGGAAAGAGACCCAGTACTTC
TRBD2,NA,TRBJ2-1,TRBV11-1,CASSFGGGNDEQFF,TGTGCCAGCAGCTTTGGGGGGGGAAACGATGAGCAGTTCTTC
NA,NA,TRBJ1-5,TRBV28,CASSSSRDNQPQHF,TGTGCCAGCAGTTCGTCCCGGGACAATCAGCCCCAGCATTTT
TRBD1,NA,TRBJ1-4,TRBV5-1,CASSPAGQGNEKLFF,TGCGCCAGCAGCCCCGCGGGACAGGGTAATGAAAAACTGTTTTTT
TRBD1,NA,TRBJ1-2,TRBV29-1,CSVTGVGYGYTF,TGCAGCGTGACAGGGGTGGGGTATGGCTACACCTTC
NA,NA,TRBJ2-7,TRBV9,CASSVGRQVTYEQYF,TGTGCCAGCAGCGTAGGTAGGCAGGTTACCTACGAGCAGTACTTC
NA,NA,TRBJ1-2,TRBV9,CASSPQIERESGYTF,TGTGCCAGCAGCCCTCAGATCGAAAGGGAGTCCGGCTACACCTTC
TRBD1,NA,TRBJ1-2,TRBV11-2,CASSLDRGYGYTF,TGTGCCAGCAGCTTGGACAGGGGATATGGCTACACCTTC
NA,once,TRBJ1-1,TRBV10-2,CASLRVQDTEAFF,TGCGCCAGCCTGAGGGTCCAGGACACTGAAGCTTTCTTT
NA,NA,TRBJ2-1,TRBV4-3,CASSQDRGTEQFF,TGCGCCAGCAGCCAAGATCGGGGGACTGAGCAGTTCTTC
NA,NA,TRBJ1-5,TRBV20-1,CSASEGGAGQPQHF,TGCAGTGCTAGTGAAGGGGGGGCGGGTCAGCCCCAGCATTTT